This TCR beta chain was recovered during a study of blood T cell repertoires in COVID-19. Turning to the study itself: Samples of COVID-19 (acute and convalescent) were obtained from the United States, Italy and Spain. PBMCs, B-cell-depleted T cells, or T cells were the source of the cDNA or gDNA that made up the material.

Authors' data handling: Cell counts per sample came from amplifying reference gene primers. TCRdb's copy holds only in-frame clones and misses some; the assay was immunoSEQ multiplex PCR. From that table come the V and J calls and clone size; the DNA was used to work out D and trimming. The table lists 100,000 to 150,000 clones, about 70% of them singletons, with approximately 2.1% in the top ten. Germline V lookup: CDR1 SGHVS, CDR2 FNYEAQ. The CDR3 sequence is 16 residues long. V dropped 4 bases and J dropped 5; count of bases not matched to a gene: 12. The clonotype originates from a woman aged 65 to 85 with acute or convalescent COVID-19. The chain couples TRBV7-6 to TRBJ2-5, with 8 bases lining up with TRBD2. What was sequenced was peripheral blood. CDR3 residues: CASSSRAGGGRETQYF. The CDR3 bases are TGTGCCAGCAGCTCCCGTGCGGGGGGAGGACGGGAGACCCAGTACTTC.